Shown below are 20 T cell receptor beta chains from a single sample sequenced in a study of CD8 T cells in Susac syndrome. The RNA, roughly 0.5 to 1 ug, was put through reverse transcription using random hexamers. Each CDR3 protein gets one entry after TCRdb re-called the immunoSEQ multiplex PCR reads with MiXCR. The table includes about 120,000 distinct CDR3 sequences, 96% detected once. Sequenced material: CD4+ T cells from PBMCs. All receptors come from a human donor with Susac syndrome.

This clonotype was observed a few times. V is TRBV6-5 and J is TRBJ2-1; TRBD2 is a possible D gene (5 bases). CDR3 length: 15 amino acids. Germline-derived CDR1 and CDR2 are MNHEY and SVGAGI. V was pared by 0 bases and J by 0 bases, with 6 bases between. CDR3 in amino acids: CASSYSGSSYNEQFF. In nucleotides, the CDR3 is TGTGCCAGCAGTTACTCAGGGAGCTCCTACAATGAGCAGTTCTTC.

This chain joins TRBV3-1 and TRBJ1-5; D gene ambiguous. Trimming removed 5 bases from V and 9 bases from J, with 11 bases in between. The germline V gene has CDR1 LGHDT and CDR2 YNNKEL (reference sequence). The CDR3 spans 12 residues. CDR3 in DNA: TGTGCCAGCAGCTCGTCGGGGTCGCCCCAGCATTTT. Its protein product is CASSSSGSPQHF.

The chain joins TRBV25-1 to TRBJ1-1; the D gene is possibly TRBD1 (6 bases). This CDR3 is 15 amino acids long. Trimming cost V 4 bases and J 0 bases, with 12 bases left between them. Per germline, CDR1 MGHDK and CDR2 SYGVNS. The CDR3: CASSASQGVNTEAFF. CDR3 bases: TGTGCCAGCAGTGCTTCACAGGGAGTGAACACTGAAGCTTTCTTT.

This chain uses TRBV30 with TRBJ2-3; 8 bases agree with TRBD1. The CDR3 covers 14 residues. Per the germline V gene, CDR1 is GTSNPN and CDR2 is SVGIG (reference sequence). Losses at the gene ends were 6 bases for V and 1 base for J; bases not matched to a gene: 6. This chain's CDR3 is CACASGQGTDTQYF. DNA for the CDR3: TGTGCCTGCGCCTCGGGACAGGGCACAGATACGCAGTATTTT.

This clonotype was recorded once. The J gene is TRBJ1-5, the V gene TRBV3-1; 9 bases line up with TRBD1. The CDR3 runs 16 residues. V trimming: 4 bases; J trimming: 5 bases; junction bases outside the gene matches: 9. Germline V gives CDR1 LGHDT, CDR2 YNNKEL (reference sequence). As DNA, the CDR3 is TGTGCCAGCAGCCCTTCCCCGGGACAGGGAGATCAGCCCCAGCATTTT. Amino acids: CASSPSPGQGDQPQHF. Full variable domain (outside the CDR3, taken from reference TRBV3-1 and TRBJ1-5): DTAVSQTPKYLVTQMGNDKSIKCEQNLGHDTMYWYKQDSKKFLKIMFSYNNKELIINETVPNRFSPKSPDKAHLNLHINSLELGDSAVYFCASSPSPGQGDQPQHFGDGTRLSIL.

The rearrangement uses TRBV29-1 and TRBJ1-5, with TRBD1 as a possible D gene (5 bases). Trimming removed 4 bases at V and 4 bases at J, with 14 bases between. CDR1 is SQVTM and CDR2 is ANQGSEA in the germline V gene. CDR3 length equals 14 residues. The CDR3 spells CSVGGADPNQPQHF. The CDR3 DNA is TGCAGCGTTGGAGGGGCAGATCCTAATCAGCCCCAGCATTTT.

This clonotype has only one observation. The chain employs TRBV6-2 or TRBV6-3 and TRBJ1-1, with D hard to call. Trimming cost V 2 bases and J 5 bases, with 6 bases left between them. CDR3 length: 12 residues. Germline V lookup: CDR1 MNHEY, CDR2 SVGEGT. The CDR3 DNA sequence: TGTGCCAGCAGTTACGCGGGGACTGAAGCTTTCTTT. It codes for CASSYAGTEAFF.

V and J are TRBV20-1 and TRBJ2-3, with D tentatively TRBD1 (5 bases). The CDR3 consists of 13 residues. The V end lost 2 bases, the J end lost 2 bases, and 8 bases lay between the germline ends. Germline CDR1 DFQATT, CDR2 SNEGSKA (reference sequence). CDR3: CSARSTVTDTQYF. CDR3 DNA: TGCAGTGCTAGATCGACAGTCACAGATACGCAGTATTTT.

This clonotype has only a few counts. The V gene is TRBV29-1, the J gene TRBJ2-3; D perhaps matches TRBD2 (5 bases). This CDR3 is 12 amino acids long. Trimming removed 3 bases from V and 1 base from J, with 5 bases in between. CDR1 SQVTM and CDR2 ANQGSEA come from the germline V gene. CDR3 sequence (DNA): TGCAGCGTTGAGGAGGGCACAGATACGCAGTATTTT. Translating it yields CSVEEGTDTQYF.

V and J are TRBV4-2 and TRBJ2-1; D ambiguous. The CDR3 is 17 amino acids. CDR1 and CDR2 (germline): LGHNA, YNFKEQ. V was trimmed by 3 bases and J by 0 bases, leaving 15 bases between them. CDR3 loop: CASSQATKHASYNEQFF. Here the CDR3 DNA reads TGTGCCAGCAGCCAGGCGACAAAACACGCCTCCTACAATGAGCAGTTCTTC.

The chain joins TRBV12-3 or TRBV12-4 to TRBJ2-7; 12 bases map to TRBD1. There are 15 residues in the CDR3. The V segment lost 6 bases and the J segment 3 bases; nucleotides outside the gene matches: 6. The CDR3 spells CASSPGQGAIYEQYF. DNA of the CDR3: TGTGCCAGCAGCCCGGGACAGGGGGCGATCTACGAGCAGTACTTC.

V usage is TRBV5-1 and J usage is TRBJ2-4; 7 bases align to TRBD2. Per germline, CDR1 SGHRS and CDR2 YFSETQ. V lost 0 bases to trimming and J lost 8 bases; unmatched junction nucleotides: 11. This CDR3 region has 16 residues. CDR3 loop: CASSLEGRGSNDIQYF. The CDR3 region has the DNA TGCGCCAGCAGCTTGGAGGGCCGCGGGAGTAATGACATTCAGTACTTC.

V usage is TRBV6-1 and J usage is TRBJ2-1; D is perhaps TRBD2 (6 bases). Germline CDR1 MNHNS, CDR2 SASEGT. CDR3 length: 14 amino acids. V lost 7 bases, J lost 7 bases, and 17 bases lay in between. The CDR3 loop reads CASKGGDLRNEQFF. The CDR3 DNA reads TGTGCCAGCAAGGGCGGGGACCTTAGGAATGAGCAGTTCTTC.

The rearrangement links TRBV11-2 to TRBJ2-1, with 9 nucleotides matching TRBD1. Germline V gives CDR1 SGHAT, CDR2 FQNNGV. The V gene end was trimmed by 5 bases and the J gene end by 5 bases; junction bases not matched to a gene: 7. The CDR3 extends over 15 amino acids. The CDR3 protein is CASSQPGQGHNEQFF. CDR3 nucleotide sequence: TGTGCCAGCAGCCAACCGGGACAGGGTCACAATGAGCAGTTCTTC.

The V gene is TRBV2, the J gene TRBJ2-7, with 7 bases matching TRBD2. This CDR3 spans 15 amino acids. Trimming took 1 base from V and 4 from J; bases not matched to a gene: 7. The germline gives CDR1 SNHLY, CDR2 FYNNEI. The CDR3 nucleotides read TGTGCCAGCAGTGAAGGACTAGCTACTACTTACGAGCAGTACTTC. Translated, it gives CASSEGLATTYEQYF.

The chain recombines TRBV12-3 or TRBV12-4 with TRBJ2-1; TRBD2 aligns across 10 bases. The CDR3 spans 14 residues. Trimming took 2 bases from V and 7 from J; bases not matched to a gene: 2. DNA for the CDR3: TGTGCCAGCAGTTTATCTAGCGGGAGTAATGAGCAGTTCTTC. It codes for CASSLSSGSNEQFF.

The chain joins TRBV6-1 to TRBJ2-5; 13 bases agree with TRBD2. V gave up 6 bases and J gave up 4 bases; unmatched junction bases: 8. CDR1 is MNHNS and CDR2 is SASEGT in the germline V gene. The length of the CDR3 is 16 residues. The CDR3 region is CASRTGLAGKVETQYF. The CDR3 nucleotides read TGTGCCAGCAGGACGGGACTAGCGGGAAAGGTAGAGACCCAGTACTTC.

This rearrangement joins TRBV5-1 to TRBJ2-1, with D perhaps TRBD2 (5 bases). Per the germline V gene, CDR1 is SGHRS and CDR2 is YFSETQ. The CDR3 length is 15 residues. Deletions cut 4 bases from V and 0 bases from J, with 11 bases between. CDR3 DNA sequence: TGCGCCAGCAGCGTGGGAGAGAGCTCCTACAATGAGCAGTTCTTC. Encoded protein: CASSVGESSYNEQFF.

Regarding this clonotype: At one end the junction does not follow the germline gene, possibly because of a read error. V is TRBV3-1 and J is TRBJ2-1, with TRBD1 matching 7 bases. Germline CDR1 and CDR2: LGHDT and YNNKEL (reference sequence). CDR3 size: 12 residues. The CDR3 reads CASSPQTGQKVF. The DNA of the CDR3 is TGTGCCAGCAGCCCGCAGACAGGGCAGAAGGTCTTC.

This clonotype was detected only a few times. V usage is TRBV11-2 and J usage is TRBJ2-3, with 13 bases that match TRBD2. The germline V gene encodes CDR1 SGHAT and CDR2 FQNNGV. The CDR3 is 13 residues long. Unmatched junction bases numbered 2, after V lost 6 bases and J lost 8 bases. The CDR3 bases are TGTGCCAGCAGACTAGCGGGAGGGCCTACGCAGTATTTT. Its protein is CASRLAGGPTQYF.